The clone carrying this T cell receptor beta chain appeared a single time. The antigen is unknown. CDR1 and CDR2 from the germline V gene are KGHSH and LQKENI. This CDR3 is 16 amino acids long. V lost 3 bases and J lost 2; bases outside the gene matches: 6. These data come from a study of cytomegalovirus exposure and HLA in healthy donors. Across the study: Earlier findings included about 120 million unique TCR beta sequences obtained from 180 million or so T cells.

The study's findings and limits: In vitro work confirmed that a few CMV-associated chains recognize CMV antigens. Researchers reported in a later analysis that a missense DCLRE1C variant was tied to TCR beta V- and J-gene trimming.

PCR employed 60 Vbeta and 13 Jbeta primers. This table comes from immunoSEQ multiplex PCR, and its TCRdb copy is limited to in-frame clones, with some not included. The profile covers about 160,000 clones, with approximately 79% appearing a single time and more than 4% taken by the ten largest. Sequenced material: PBMCs. The sequence was obtained from a man aged 40-55 years in good health and CMV-seronegative. This rearrangement joins TRBV18 to TRBJ2-3; the match to TRBD2 covers 9 bases. DNA for the CDR3: TGTGCCAGCTCACCGGAAGCTAGCGGGGCCACAGATACGCAGTATTTT. It encodes CASSPEASGATDTQYF.